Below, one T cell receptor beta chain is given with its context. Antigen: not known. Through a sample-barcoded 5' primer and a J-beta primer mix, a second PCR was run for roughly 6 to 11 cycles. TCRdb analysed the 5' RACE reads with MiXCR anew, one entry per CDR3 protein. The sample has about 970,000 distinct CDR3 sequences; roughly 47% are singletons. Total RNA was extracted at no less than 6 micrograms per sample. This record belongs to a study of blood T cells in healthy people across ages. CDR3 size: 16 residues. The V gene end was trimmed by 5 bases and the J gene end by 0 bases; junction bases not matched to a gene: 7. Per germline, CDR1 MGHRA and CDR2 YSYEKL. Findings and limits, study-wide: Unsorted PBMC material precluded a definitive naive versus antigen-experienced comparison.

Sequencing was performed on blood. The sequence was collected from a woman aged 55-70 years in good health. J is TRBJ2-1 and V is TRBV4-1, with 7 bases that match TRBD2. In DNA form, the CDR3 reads TGCGCCAGCAGCTGGCTGGCTAGCGGCTCCTACAATGAGCAGTTCTTC. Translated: CASSWLASGSYNEQFF.